The T cell receptor (beta chain) under discussion was sequenced for a study of shared clonotypes between healthy human individuals. Deep-level running was used for the assay. About 200 ng DNA, tens of thousands of T cell genomes, went into each sorted-subset replicate PCR. Sequenced by immunoSEQ multiplex PCR; TCRdb stores in-frame clones only, minus some. The sample gives approximately 1,000,000 clones, approximately 80% of which show up once; approximately 0.95% is in the top ten. The V end was cut by 5 bases, the J end by 6 bases, with 17 bases between. The CDR3 is made up of 16 amino acids. CDR1 SEHNR and CDR2 FQNEAQ come from the germline V gene (reference sequence). This clone has a single count. No antigen is known for it. Study results and caveats: Rarefaction gave evidence that sorted-subset sequencing remained incomplete despite large depth.

This TCR was recovered from a man in his late teens or twenties in good health. Some clones in this sample may be carry-over from other donors' samples. The chain is built from TRBV7-9 and TRBJ2-6, with a possible D match to TRBD2 (7 bases). Sequences were obtained from memory CD4+ T cells from PBMCs. Subset denoted: CD45RA-negative fraction. Written as DNA, the CDR3 is TGTGCCAGCAGCCCGGGGGGAACAGGGCTGGCCAACGTCCTGACTTTC. Translating gives CASSPGGTGLANVLTF.